The TCR beta chain under discussion was sequenced for a study of cytomegalovirus exposure and HLA in healthy donors. As for this clone: Antigen: not known.

Broader study findings: A prior analysis recorded that most TCR beta V segments were productive about 90% or about 30% of the time.

The germline V and J ends were trimmed by 6 bases and 4 bases, with 12 bases remaining between them. CDR1 and CDR2 from the germline V gene are MDHEN and SYDVKM. The length of the CDR3 is 14 residues. The study ran its PCR with 60 Vbeta and 13 Jbeta primers. Produced via immunoSEQ multiplex PCR; TCRdb's table is partial and in-frame only. This sample has nearly 200,000 clones, with about 81% found just once. This sequence originates from a woman aged 45-60 years in good health and CMV-seropositive. Sequences were obtained from PBMCs. The chain joins TRBV28 to TRBJ1-4; a weak D match, TRBD1 (6 bases). CDR3 nucleotide sequence: TGTGCCAGCAGCACCGGACAGATTAATGAAAAACTGTTTTTT. Its protein product is CASSTGQINEKLFF.